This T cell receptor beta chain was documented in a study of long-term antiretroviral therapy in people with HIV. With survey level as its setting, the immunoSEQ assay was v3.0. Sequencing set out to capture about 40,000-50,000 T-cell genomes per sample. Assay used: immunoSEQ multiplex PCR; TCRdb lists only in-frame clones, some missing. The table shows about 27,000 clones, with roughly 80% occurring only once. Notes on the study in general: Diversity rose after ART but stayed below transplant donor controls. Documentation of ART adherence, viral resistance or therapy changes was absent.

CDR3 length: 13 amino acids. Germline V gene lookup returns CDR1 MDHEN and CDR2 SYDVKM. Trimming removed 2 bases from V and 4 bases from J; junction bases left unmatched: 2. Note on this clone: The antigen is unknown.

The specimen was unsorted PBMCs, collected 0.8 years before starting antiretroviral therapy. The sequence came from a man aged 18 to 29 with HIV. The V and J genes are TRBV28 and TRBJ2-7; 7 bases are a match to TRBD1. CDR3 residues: CASSLDRAYEQYF. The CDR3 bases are TGTGCCAGCAGTTTAGACAGGGCGTACGAGCAGTACTTC. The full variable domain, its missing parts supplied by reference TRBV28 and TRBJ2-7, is DVKVTQSSRYLVKRTGEKVFLECVQDMDHENMFWYRQDPGLGLRLIYFSYDVKMKEKGDIPEGYSVSREKKERFSLILESASTNQTSMYLCASSLDRAYEQYFGPGTRLTVT.